The rows below give T cell receptor beta chains drawn from one sample of a study of cytomegalovirus exposure and HLA in healthy donors. Measured with immunoSEQ multiplex PCR; TCRdb has only the in-frame clones, and not every one. The sample carries more than 65,000 clones, about 92% recorded once. The sequenced sample consisted of PBMCs. These receptors were collected from a man aged 18 to 35 in good health and CMV-seronegative. The CDR3 runs from the conserved cysteine through the conserved F or W. D genes are given only for firm matches. Clone size is stated in some rows and not others, as once, few, many or a class when expanded.

J gene: TRBJ2-3
V gene: TRBV15
D gene: TRBD2
clone size: few
CDR3 protein: CATSRLAGSGADTQYF
CDR3 DNA: TGTGCCACCAGCAGACTAGCGGGCTCAGGAGCAGATACGCAGTATTTT

J gene: TRBJ2-3
V gene: TRBV28
D gene: -
clone size: -
CDR3 protein: CASSPRAGGGDTQYF
CDR3 DNA: TGTGCCAGCAGCCCTAGAGCGGGCGGCGGAGATACGCAGTATTTT

J gene: TRBJ2-2
V gene: TRBV7-2
D gene: -
clone size: once
CDR3 protein: CASSLLNTGELFF
CDR3 DNA: TGTGCCAGCAGCCTCCTCAACACCGGGGAGCTGTTTTTT

J gene: TRBJ2-1
V gene: TRBV7-6
D gene: -
clone size: -
CDR3 protein: CASSLAGAPYNEQFF
CDR3 DNA: TGTGCCAGCAGCTTAGCGGGGGCACCCTACAATGAGCAGTTCTTC

J gene: TRBJ2-3
V gene: TRBV5-1
D gene: TRBD1
clone size: -
CDR3 protein: CASSTGGTDTQYF
CDR3 DNA: TGCGCCAGCAGTACAGGGGGCACAGATACGCAGTATTTT

J gene: TRBJ1-1
V gene: TRBV5-8
D gene: -
clone size: -
CDR3 protein: CASTKGTGRVTEAFF
CDR3 DNA: TGTGCCAGCACCAAAGGAACGGGGAGGGTCACTGAAGCTTTCTTT

J gene: TRBJ2-5
V gene: TRBV4-1
D gene: -
clone size: -
CDR3 protein: CASSQSPGTPGQETQYF
CDR3 DNA: TGCGCCAGCAGCCAAAGTCCGGGAACCCCGGGTCAAGAGACCCAGTACTTC

J gene: TRBJ2-2
V gene: TRBV7-7
D gene: -
clone size: -
CDR3 protein: CASSFSPGFNTGELFF
CDR3 DNA: TGTGCTAGCAGTTTCAGCCCGGGTTTCAACACCGGGGAGCTGTTTTTT

J gene: TRBJ2-1
V gene: TRBV5-6
D gene: -
clone size: -
CDR3 protein: CASRLNGEQFF
CDR3 DNA: TGTGCCAGCAGACTGAACGGTGAGCAGTTCTTC

J gene: TRBJ1-2
V gene: TRBV4-3
D gene: -
clone size: -
CDR3 protein: CASSQKSNSGYGYTF
CDR3 DNA: TGCGCCAGCAGCCAGAAGAGTAACAGTGGCTATGGCTACACCTTC

J gene: TRBJ2-3
V gene: TRBV7-3
D gene: TRBD2
clone size: -
CDR3 protein: CASALGPGLAGDYDTQYF
CDR3 DNA: TGTGCCAGCGCCTTAGGCCCGGGACTAGCGGGAGACTACGATACGCAGTATTTT

J gene: TRBJ1-2
V gene: TRBV6-5
D gene: -
clone size: -
CDR3 protein: CASSRTGTNYGYTF
CDR3 DNA: TGTGCCAGCAGTAGAACAGGGACTAACTATGGCTACACCTTC

J gene: TRBJ1-1
V gene: TRBV2
D gene: -
clone size: -
CDR3 protein: CASSERGRNTEAFF
CDR3 DNA: TGTGCCAGCAGTGAAAGAGGCCGGAATACTGAAGCTTTCTTT

J gene: TRBJ2-3
V gene: TRBV5-1
D gene: TRBD2
clone size: -
CDR3 protein: CASSWGLVQDTQYF
CDR3 DNA: TGCGCCAGCAGCTGGGGACTAGTACAAGATACGCAGTATTTT

J gene: TRBJ1-1
V gene: TRBV6-1
D gene: -
clone size: -
CDR3 protein: CASSENSRNTEAFF
CDR3 DNA: TGTGCCAGCAGTGAGAATAGTAGGAACACTGAAGCTTTCTTT

J gene: TRBJ2-2
V gene: TRBV9
D gene: -
clone size: -
CDR3 protein: CASSARTNTGELFF
CDR3 DNA: TGTGCCAGCAGTGCTAGGACTAACACCGGGGAGCTGTTTTTT

J gene: TRBJ2-3
V gene: TRBV5-1
D gene: TRBD1
clone size: -
CDR3 protein: CASSLARTGLPLSTDTQYF
CDR3 DNA: TGCGCCAGCAGCTTGGCCCGGACAGGGCTCCCCCTTAGCACAGATACGCAGTATTTT

J gene: TRBJ1-5
V gene: TRBV7-2
D gene: -
clone size: -
CDR3 protein: CASSLSRASNQPQHF
CDR3 DNA: TGTGCCAGCAGCTTAAGCAGGGCTTCAAATCAGCCCCAGCATTTT